This T cell receptor beta chain stems from a study of T cell repertoires in cytomegalovirus infection. Study-wide background: Indications of both CMV infection and matching HLA type were provided by public TCR beta signatures.

Study-level results: Accumulated public TCR beta family frequency recognized individuals carrying CMV together with the relevant HLA. The study found HLA-C-restricted CMV-specific TCR beta clonotypes dominating the ex vivo response.

Per the germline V gene, CDR1 is SNHLY and CDR2 is FYNNEI. The ends were cut back, 4 bases at V and 2 bases at J, with 11 bases in the middle. The CDR3 is made up of 14 amino acids. With respect to this clonotype: Its antigen remains unknown.

From the reads, TCRdb called clonotypes with MiXCR, one entry per CDR3 protein. Found here are about 190,000 distinct CDR3 sequences, approximately 28% of them singletons; the top ten hold about 28%. Sequenced: PBMCs. The receptor was isolated from a human donor in good health (CMV status not recorded). Some clones in this sample may be carry-over from other donors' samples. The chain joins TRBV2 to TRBJ2-5; maybe TRBD2 (6 bases). The CDR3: CASSGGTVQETQYF. CDR3 sequence (DNA): TGTGCCAGCAGTGGAGGGACTGTACAAGAGACCCAGTACTTC.